This record looks at one T cell receptor (beta chain) sequence and its context. Antigen: not known. In patients aged 18 to 65, hyperthyroidism was newly diagnosed, with duration under 2 months. The investigators amplified TCR beta CDR3 regions from RNA transcripts. HTBI primers drove first-round RT-PCR of the TCR CDR3. TCRdb analysed the multiplex PCR reads with MiXCR anew, one entry per CDR3 protein. The repertoire has around 540,000 distinct CDR3 sequences, roughly 46% of them found once; the top ten carry 8% to 8.5%. These data belong to a study of T cells in Graves' hyperthyroidism and ophthalmopathy. CDR1 is SEHNR, CDR2 FQNEAQ, per germline (reference sequence). The CDR3 has 16 amino acids. The trim removed 2 bases at V and 6 bases at J, leaving 9 bases unmatched. Overall study findings and caveats: Most expanded thyroid clonotypes above 0.001 recurred in blood.

This clonotype originated in a young woman with Graves' hyperthyroidism. This chain connects TRBV7-9 to TRBJ1-4, with 7 bases that match TRBD1. Sequenced input: peripheral blood or thyroid tissue (not recorded which). CDR3 coding DNA: TGTGCCAGCAGCTTACCTAAAGACAGGGCGGATGAAAAACTGTTTTTT. Translating gives CASSLPKDRADEKLFF.